This is a list of T cell receptor beta chains from one sample in a study of T-cell memory formation after mild COVID-19. TCRdb re-analysed the 5' RACE reads in MiXCR, keeping a single row per CDR3 protein. This sample has about 90,000 distinct CDR3 sequences, with around 13% found just once. The sample consisted of PBMCs or a T cell subset sorted from them (not recorded which). The receptors shown here come from an adult woman who had mild COVID-19 (a few samples of this study predate the infection). Cell type and time point are not known. The CDR3 runs from the conserved cysteine through the conserved F or W. The D gene is left open where the match is weak. The size field is filled for only some rows; it gives once, few, many or a size class.

V,J,D,size,DNA,CDR3
TRBV6-2/TRBV6-3,TRBJ2-1,TRBD2,-,TGTGCCAGCAGTTACTCGAGGGAGCGGGGGTACAATGAGCAGTTCTTC,CASSYSRERGYNEQFF
TRBV7-8,TRBJ1-1,-,-,TGTGCCAGCAGCTTAGAAGGAGGGGTTGAAGCTTTCTTT,CASSLEGGVEAFF
TRBV20-1,TRBJ2-5,TRBD2,many,TGCAGTGCGCCCAGGACTAGCGAATGGGAGACCCAGTACTTC,CSAPRTSEWETQYF
TRBV7-9,TRBJ2-7,-,few,TGTGCCAGCAGCTTAGCGGGACTCAACACCTACGAGCAGTACTTC,CASSLAGLNTYEQYF
TRBV4-1,TRBJ1-2,-,-,TGCGCCAGCAGCCAAGTAACCGGGCGGACTAACTATGGCTACACCTTC,CASSQVTGRTNYGYTF
TRBV7-7,TRBJ2-3,-,-,TGTGCCAGCGCGGGGGCCCCTACAGATACGCAGTATTTT,CASAGAPTDTQYF
TRBV10-3,TRBJ2-3,-,-,TGTGCCATCAAACCGGGGGAACGCACAGATACGCAGTATTTT,CAIKPGERTDTQYF
TRBV14,TRBJ2-1,-,few,TGTGCCAGCAGCCAAGATTGGCAGGGGAACAATGAGCAGTTCTTC,CASSQDWQGNNEQFF
TRBV4-1,TRBJ1-1,-,-,TGCGCCAGCAGCCAAGATCCGCCAGGGAGGATCGGCACTGAAGCTTTCTTT,CASSQDPPGRIGTEAFF
TRBV4-1,TRBJ2-3,TRBD2,few,TGCGCCAGCAGCCTCCGACTAGCGGGGAGCACAGATACGCAGTATTTT,CASSLRLAGSTDTQYF